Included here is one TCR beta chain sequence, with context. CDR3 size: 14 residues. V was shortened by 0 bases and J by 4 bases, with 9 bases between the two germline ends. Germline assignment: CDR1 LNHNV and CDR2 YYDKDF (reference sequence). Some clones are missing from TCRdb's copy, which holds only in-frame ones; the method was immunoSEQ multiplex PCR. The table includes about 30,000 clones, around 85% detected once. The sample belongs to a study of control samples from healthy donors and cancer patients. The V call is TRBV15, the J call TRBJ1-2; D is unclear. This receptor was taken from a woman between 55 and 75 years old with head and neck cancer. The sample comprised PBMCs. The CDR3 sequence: CATSRDTRVYGYTF. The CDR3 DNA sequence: TGTGCCACCAGCAGAGATACTAGGGTCTATGGCTACACCTTC. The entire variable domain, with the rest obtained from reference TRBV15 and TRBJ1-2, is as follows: DAMVIQNPRYQVTQFGKPVTLSCSQTLNHNVMYWYQQKSSQAPKLLFHYYDKDFNNEADTPDNFQSRRPNTSFCFLDIRSPGLGDTAMYLCATSRDTRVYGYTFGSGTRLTVV.